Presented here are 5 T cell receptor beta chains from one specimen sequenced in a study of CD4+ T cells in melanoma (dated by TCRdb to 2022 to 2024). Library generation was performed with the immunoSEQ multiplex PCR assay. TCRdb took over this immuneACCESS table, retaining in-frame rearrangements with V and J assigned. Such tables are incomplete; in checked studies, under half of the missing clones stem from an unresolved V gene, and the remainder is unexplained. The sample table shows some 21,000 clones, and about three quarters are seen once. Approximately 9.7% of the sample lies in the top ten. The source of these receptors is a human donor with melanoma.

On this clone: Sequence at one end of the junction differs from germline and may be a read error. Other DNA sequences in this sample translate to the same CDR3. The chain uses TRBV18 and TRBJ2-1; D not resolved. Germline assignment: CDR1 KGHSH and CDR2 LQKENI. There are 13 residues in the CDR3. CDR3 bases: TGTGCCAGCTCGCCACCCCTCGCCGGCGAGCAGTTCTTC. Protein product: CASSPPLAGEQFF.

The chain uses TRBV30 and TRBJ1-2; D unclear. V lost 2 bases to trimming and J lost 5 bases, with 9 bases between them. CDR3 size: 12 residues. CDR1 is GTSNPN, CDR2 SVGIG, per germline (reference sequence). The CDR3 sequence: CAWSHSEYGYTF. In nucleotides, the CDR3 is TGTGCCTGGAGTCATTCAGAGTATGGCTACACCTTC.

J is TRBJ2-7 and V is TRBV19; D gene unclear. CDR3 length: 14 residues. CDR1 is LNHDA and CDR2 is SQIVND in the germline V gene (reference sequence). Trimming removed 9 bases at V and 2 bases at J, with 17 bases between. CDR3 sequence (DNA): TGTGCCAGCAGAGAGAACCTGAACGCCTACGAGCAGTACTTC. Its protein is CASRENLNAYEQYF.

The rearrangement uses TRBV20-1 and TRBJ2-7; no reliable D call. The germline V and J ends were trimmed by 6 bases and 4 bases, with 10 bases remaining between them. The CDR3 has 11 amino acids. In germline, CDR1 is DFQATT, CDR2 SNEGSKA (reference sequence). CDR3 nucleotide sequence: TGCAGTGCCCAAAGCCGTTACGAGCAGTACTTC. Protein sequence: CSAQSRYEQYF.

CDR3 bases: TGTGCCAGCAGCGCGGGACCCCTAAACGAGCAGTACTTC. Encoded protein: CASSAGPLNEQYF. The V call is TRBV9, the J call TRBJ2-7; the D gene could be TRBD1 or TRBD2 (5 bases each). The V gene lost 3 bases and the J gene lost 5 bases, with 12 bases spanning the gap. This CDR3 comprises 13 residues. The germline CDR1 and CDR2 sequences are SGDLS and YYNGEE. The full variable domain, its missing parts supplied by reference TRBV9 and TRBJ2-7, is DSGVTQTPKHLITATGQRVTLRCSPRSGDLSVYWYQQSLDQGLQFLIQYYNGEERAKGNILERFSAQQFPDLHSELNLSSLELGDSALYFCASSAGPLNEQYFGPGTRLTVT.